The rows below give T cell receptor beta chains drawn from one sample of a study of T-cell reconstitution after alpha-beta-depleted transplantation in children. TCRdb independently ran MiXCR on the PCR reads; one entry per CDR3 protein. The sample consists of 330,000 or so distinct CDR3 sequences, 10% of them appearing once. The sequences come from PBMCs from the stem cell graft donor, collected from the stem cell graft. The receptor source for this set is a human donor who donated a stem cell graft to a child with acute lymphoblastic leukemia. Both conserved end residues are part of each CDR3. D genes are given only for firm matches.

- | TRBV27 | CASSTRMGEQFF
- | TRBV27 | CASSLSVGSGSPLHF
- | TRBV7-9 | CASSPAGNAYNEQFF
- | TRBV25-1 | CASSEFGRDYGYTF
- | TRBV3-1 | CASSQVTWYTGELFF
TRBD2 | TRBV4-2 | CASSQDWTSSSYEQYF
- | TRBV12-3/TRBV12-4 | CASSAGTTLYEQYF
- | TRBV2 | CASSDSEETQYF
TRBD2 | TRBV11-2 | CASSAGTSGAAKNIQYF
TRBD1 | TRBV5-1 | CASSLTTGGEVDTQYF
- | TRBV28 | CASSLWQGQETQYF
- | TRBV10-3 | CAITPDASYEQYF
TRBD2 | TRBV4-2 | CASSQASLAGDYEQYF
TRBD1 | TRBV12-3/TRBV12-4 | CASIFTTAGTANTGELFF
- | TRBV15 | CATSRASRPLSGNTIYF
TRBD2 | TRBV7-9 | CASSTLAGEETQYF
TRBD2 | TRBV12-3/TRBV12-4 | CASSVTSGREQFF
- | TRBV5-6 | CASSQISERAKNIQYF
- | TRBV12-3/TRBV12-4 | CASQLNGEKLFF
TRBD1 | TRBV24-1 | CATSPGQGALEQFF
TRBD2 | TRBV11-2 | CASTGTSGTGPNTGELFF
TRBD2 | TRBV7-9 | CASSPSGSPGELFF
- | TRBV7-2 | CASSFTVPGQFF
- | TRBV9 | CASSAADRSNTEAFF
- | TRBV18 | CASSPFGLGSPLHF